The 21 T cell receptor beta chains below come from one sample, sequenced in a study of control samples from healthy donors and cancer patients. The repertoire was sequenced with immunoSEQ multiplex PCR; TCRdb's copy has only in-frame clones and lacks some. The sample lists 50,000 to 75,000 clones; roughly 89% were seen once. Sequenced: PBMCs. Receptors were obtained from a man aged 55 to 70 with colorectal cancer.

The chain recombines TRBV24-1 with TRBJ2-1; 7 nucleotides line up with TRBD1. After removal of 8 bases from V and 6 bases from J, the junction contained 12 bases not matched to a gene. Germline V lookup: CDR1 KGHDR, CDR2 SFDVKD. The CDR3 spans 15 residues. The CDR3 DNA reads TGTGCCACCACTGAGGGGGCAGAGCTTGGCAATGAGCAGTTCTTC. This translates into CATTEGAELGNEQFF.

This rearrangement joins TRBV19 to TRBJ1-2, with a possible D match to TRBD1 (5 bases). CDR1 and CDR2 (germline): LNHDA, SQIVND (reference sequence). Deletions cut 6 bases from V and 6 bases from J, with 11 bases between. The CDR3 length is 12 residues. DNA of the CDR3: TGTGCCAGTAGGAGCGGGGGTGATGGCTACACCTTC. It encodes CASRSGGDGYTF. The full variable domain, its missing parts supplied by reference TRBV19 and TRBJ1-2, is DGGITQSPKYLFRKEGQNVTLSCEQNLNHDAMYWYRQDPGQGLRLIYYSQIVNDFQKGDIAEGYSVSREKKESFPLTVTSAQKNPTAFYLCASRSGGDGYTFGSGTRLTVV.

This clone was recorded only once. The chain carries TRBV9 and TRBJ1-6; D gene uncertain. V lost 3 bases to trimming and J lost 0 bases, with 13 bases between them. The CDR3 is made up of 17 amino acids. Germline V CDR1 and CDR2: SGDLS, YYNGEE. In nucleotides, the CDR3 is TGTGCCAGCAGCGCCGCCGGTTGGAGCTCCTATAATTCACCCCTCCACTTT. Protein: CASSAAGWSSYNSPLHF.

The chain is built from TRBV5-6 and TRBJ1-5, with 9 bases identical to TRBD1. Germline values: CDR1 SGHDT, CDR2 YYEEEE. With V trimmed by 2 bases and J by 6 bases, 3 bases remained unmatched. CDR3 length: 14 residues. The CDR3 sequence: CASSFGTGFQPQHF. CDR3 bases: TGTGCCAGCAGCTTCGGGACAGGGTTTCAGCCCCAGCATTTT.

The chain carries TRBV5-1 and TRBJ2-7; perhaps TRBD2 as D (6 bases). CDR3 length equals 15 residues. V lost 4 bases, J lost 2 bases, and 16 bases lay in between. Germline loops: CDR1 SGHRS, CDR2 YFSETQ. CDR3 in DNA: TGCGCCAGCAGCCCGCAGTTGGGGGGTCCCTACGAGCAGTACTTC. Residues: CASSPQLGGPYEQYF.

The chain has TRBV10-3 and TRBJ2-1; 13 nucleotides match TRBD2. Germline V gene sequence: CDR1 ENHRY, CDR2 SYGVKD. The J segment lost 8 bases and the V segment lost 6 bases, leaving 7 bases of the junction unmatched. The CDR3 consists of 15 residues. The CDR3 here is CAISPGTSGADEQFF. The CDR3 nucleotides read TGTGCCATCAGCCCCGGGACTAGCGGGGCTGATGAGCAGTTCTTC.

The chain is built from TRBV19 and TRBJ2-7; 8 nucleotides align to TRBD2. CDR1 is LNHDA, CDR2 SQIVND, per germline (reference sequence). This CDR3 comprises 17 residues. With 5 bases clipped from V and 3 bases from J, the junction kept 15 bases outside the gene matches. CDR3 amino acids: CASSPIGIGTRHYEQYF. CDR3 sequence (DNA): TGTGCCAGTAGTCCAATCGGTATTGGGACTAGACACTACGAGCAGTACTTC. Combining the CDR3 with reference TRBV19 and TRBJ2-7 gives the whole variable domain DGGITQSPKYLFRKEGQNVTLSCEQNLNHDAMYWYRQDPGQGLRLIYYSQIVNDFQKGDIAEGYSVSREKKESFPLTVTSAQKNPTAFYLCASSPIGIGTRHYEQYFGPGTRLTVT.

The genes are TRBV10-3 and TRBJ1-3; D gene unclear. V shed 10 bases and J shed 0 bases, with 10 bases lying between them. CDR3 length: 13 residues. Germline V gene lookup returns CDR1 ENHRY and CDR2 SYGVKD. DNA of the CDR3: TGTGCCACCAGCCAAGGCTCTGGAAACACCATATATTTT. Its translation: CATSQGSGNTIYF.

The V gene is TRBV4-1, the J gene TRBJ1-2; D gene uncertain. Germline CDR1 and CDR2: MGHRA and YSYEKL. The V gene lost 4 bases and the J gene lost 4 bases, with 16 bases spanning the gap. The CDR3 is made up of 15 amino acids. The CDR3 sequence is CASSRSLEAAYGYTF. The CDR3 DNA sequence: TGCGCCAGCAGCCGGAGTCTGGAGGCAGCCTATGGCTACACCTTC.

The chain joins TRBV30 to TRBJ2-2, with D unresolved. Per germline, CDR1 GTSNPN and CDR2 SVGIG (reference sequence). The length of the CDR3 is 14 residues. Trimming shortened V by 3 bases and J by 1 base, and 9 bases separated the two germline ends. The CDR3 bases are TGTGCCTGGAGCCTGGAAAGGAACACCGGGGAGCTGTTTTTT. Protein: CAWSLERNTGELFF.

The chain is built from TRBV5-5 and TRBJ1-2, with D maybe TRBD1 (6 bases). Trimming took 0 bases from V and 4 from J, leaving 16 bases between them. CDR3 length: 16 amino acids. Looked up from germline, CDR1 is SGHKS and CDR2 is YYEKEE (reference sequence). CDR3 sequence: CASSLAGRGAGYGYTF. CDR3 nucleotides: TGTGCCAGCAGCTTGGCCGGGAGGGGGGCCGGCTATGGCTACACCTTC.

The chain links TRBV5-1 to TRBJ2-2; D could derive from TRBD1 or TRBD2 (5 bases each). This CDR3 comprises 16 residues. Trimming pared 0 bases from V and 4 bases from J, leaving 13 bases between. Looked up from germline, CDR1 is SGHRS and CDR2 is YFSETQ. The CDR3 DNA reads TGCGCCAGCAGCTTGGCGGGGACCGCGGGCACCGGGGAGCTGTTTTTT. Translated: CASSLAGTAGTGELFF.

The chain has TRBV18 and TRBJ2-7; D possibly corresponds to TRBD2 (5 bases). The CDR3 loop spans 14 amino acids. Trimming stripped 2 bases from V and 3 bases from J, with 11 bases between. Per the germline V gene, CDR1 is KGHSH and CDR2 is LQKENI. Here the CDR3 DNA reads TGTGCCAGCTCACCATCAAGGCGGGTCTACGAGCAGTACTTC. Translating gives CASSPSRRVYEQYF.

The chain links TRBV19 to TRBJ2-3; D gene ambiguous. V dropped 4 bases and J dropped 2 bases, with 10 bases sitting between them. The CDR3 runs 14 residues. Germline V lookup: CDR1 LNHDA, CDR2 SQIVND (reference sequence). Here the CDR3 DNA reads TGTGCCAGTAGTAAAGGTCTTAACACAGATACGCAGTATTTT. Protein sequence: CASSKGLNTDTQYF.

This chain links TRBV6-6 with TRBJ2-5; D ambiguous. This CDR3 is built from 13 residues. The V gene's germline CDR1 is MNHNY and CDR2 SVGAGI (reference sequence). Trimming cost V 7 bases and J 7 bases, with 16 bases left between them. CDR3 coding DNA: TGTGCCAGCACCAACGGACCGACGGGGACCCAGTACTTC. It specifies CASTNGPTGTQYF.

In this sample, this clone turned up once. The chain recombines TRBV7-9 with TRBJ2-7; D call uncertain. Germline values: CDR1 SEHNR, CDR2 FQNEAQ (reference sequence). There are 11 residues in the CDR3. Trimming took off 5 bases at V and 6 bases at J, with 8 bases between the two ends. CDR3 sequence: CASSPSSEQYF. In nucleotides, the CDR3 is TGTGCCAGCAGCCCCTCTTCCGAGCAGTACTTC.

V usage is TRBV15 and J usage is TRBJ1-3; tentatively, D is TRBD1 (5 bases). Germline CDR1 is LNHNV and CDR2 is YYDKDF (reference sequence). The germline V and J ends were trimmed by 2 bases and 0 bases, with 8 bases remaining between them. This CDR3 is 15 amino acids long. This CDR3 is CATSRRQGSGNTIYF. CDR3 DNA: TGTGCCACCAGCAGACGCCAGGGCTCTGGAAACACCATATATTTT.

This sequence joins TRBV20-1 and TRBJ2-3; D gene ambiguous. The V gene's germline CDR1 is DFQATT and CDR2 SNEGSKA (reference sequence). Deletions cut 6 bases from V and 4 bases from J, with 5 bases between. CDR3 length: 10 amino acids. CDR3 DNA: TGCAGTGCCCGGTCAGATACGCAGTATTTT. This sequence encodes CSARSDTQYF.

This sequence joins TRBV29-1 and TRBJ2-7; D gene unclear. Per the germline V gene, CDR1 is SQVTM and CDR2 is ANQGSEA. V was clipped by 4 bases and J by 2 bases, with 9 bases between them. The CDR3 runs to 12 residues. CDR3 sequence reads: CSVAHSAYEQYF. In nucleotides, the CDR3 is TGCAGCGTTGCCCACAGTGCCTACGAGCAGTACTTC.

The V and J genes are TRBV5-1 and TRBJ2-1; D perhaps matches TRBD2 (6 bases). Germline CDR1 SGHRS, CDR2 YFSETQ. The CDR3 has 17 amino acids. V lost 7 bases to trimming and J lost 2 bases, with 22 bases between them. CDR3 nucleotide sequence: TGCGCCAGCTATCCGGGACTCCCAAATCCGGCCTACAATGAGCAGTTCTTC. Amino acid sequence: CASYPGLPNPAYNEQFF.

V gene TRBV6-5 combines with J gene TRBJ1-6; D is ambiguous. V lost 0 bases and J lost 7, with 1 base in between. Germline lookup yields CDR1 MNHEY and CDR2 SVGAGI. CDR3 length equals 12 residues. The CDR3 region has the DNA TGTGCCAGCAGTTACTCGAATTCACCCCTCCACTTT. It encodes CASSYSNSPLHF.